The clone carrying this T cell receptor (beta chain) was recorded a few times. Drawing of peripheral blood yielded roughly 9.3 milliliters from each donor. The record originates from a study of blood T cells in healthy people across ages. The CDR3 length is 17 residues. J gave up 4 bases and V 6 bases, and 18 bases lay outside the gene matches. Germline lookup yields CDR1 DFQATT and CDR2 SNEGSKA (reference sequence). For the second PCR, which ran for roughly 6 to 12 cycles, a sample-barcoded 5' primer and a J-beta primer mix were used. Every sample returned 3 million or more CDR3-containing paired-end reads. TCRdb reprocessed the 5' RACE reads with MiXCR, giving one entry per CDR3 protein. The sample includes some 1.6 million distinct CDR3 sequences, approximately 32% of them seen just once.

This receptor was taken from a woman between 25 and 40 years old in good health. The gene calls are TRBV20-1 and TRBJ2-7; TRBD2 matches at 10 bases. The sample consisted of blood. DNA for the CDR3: TGCAGTGCCGTTCAACCGGGACTAGCGTTAGCCAGATACGAGCAGTACTTC. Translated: CSAVQPGLALARYEQYF.